A single sample gave rise to the 4 T cell receptor beta chains below, sequenced in a study of T cells in Graves' hyperthyroidism and ophthalmopathy. RNA transcripts were the template for amplifying TCR beta CDR3 regions. An initial round of RT-PCR targeting the TCR CDR3 relied on the HTBI primer set. One entry per CDR3 protein results from TCRdb running MiXCR on the multiplex PCR reads. Seen here are around 760,000 distinct CDR3 sequences, about a third observed once, and the top ten hold around a third. Input material: blood. All receptors come from a middle-aged woman with Graves' hyperthyroidism.

The V call is TRBV6-4, the J call TRBJ1-2, with no clear D. The V gene lost 2 bases and the J gene lost 10 bases, with 17 bases spanning the gap. CDR3 length equals 14 residues. Germline assignment: CDR1 MRHNA and CDR2 SNTAGT. The CDR3 reads CASSDPPPIQVYTF. As DNA, the CDR3 is TGTGCCAGCAGTGACCCACCCCCCATTCAGGTCTACACCTTC.

Regarding this clonotype: Possible read error: a much larger clone is one base away. The rearrangement links TRBV19 to TRBJ2-5; D is ambiguous. CDR1 and CDR2 (germline): LNHDA, SQIVND (reference sequence). The CDR3 loop spans 13 amino acids. The CDR3 region has the DNA TGTGCCAGTAGTATTGCGGTCCAAGAGGCCCAGTACTTC. Its translation: CASSIAVQEAQYF.

About this clonotype itself: It may be a read error: a sequence one base away is much more abundant. The chain employs TRBV7-2 and TRBJ1-2; the D gene is possibly TRBD1 (5 bases). This CDR3 is built from 13 residues. Germline values: CDR1 SGHTA, CDR2 FQGNSA. In DNA form, the CDR3 reads TGTGCCAGCATACAGGAGGGGATCCATGGCCACACCTTC. This codes for CASIQEGIHGHTF.

A few counts support this clonotype. V is TRBV12-3 or TRBV12-4 and J is TRBJ1-4; perhaps TRBD1 as D (5 bases). This CDR3 spans 16 amino acids. V lost 2 bases and J 10 bases, leaving 20 bases between the germline ends. The CDR3 sequence is CASSLLYGTGGGKLFF. For the CDR3, the DNA is TGTGCCAGCAGTTTACTCTATGGGACCGGTGGGGGAAAACTGTTTTTT.